This T cell receptor (beta chain) came from a study of metastatic and nonmetastatic thyroid tumors. For the study at large: Repertoires from blood and tumor or nodule tissue of malignant and benign thyroid patients were compared.

This CDR3 is built from 15 residues. From germline, CDR1 is MNHEY and CDR2 SVGEGT. V was pared by 4 bases and J by 5 bases, with 7 bases of the junction left unmatched. TCRdb redid the clone calls on the PCR reads using MiXCR. The profile shows tens of thousands of clones, approximately 15% of them singletons. Thyroid surgery was performed in patients who had received no treatment beforehand. Material for sequencing was blood. The V gene is TRBV6-2 or TRBV6-3, the J gene TRBJ2-7; 11 bases align to TRBD1. The TCR was taken from a male donor with papillary thyroid cancer or a benign thyroid nodule (not recorded which). Some clones in this sample may be carry-over from other donors' samples. The CDR3 loop reads CASSSPGQGGDEQYF. The DNA for the CDR3 is TGTGCCAGCAGTTCCCCGGGACAGGGGGGGGACGAGCAGTACTTC.